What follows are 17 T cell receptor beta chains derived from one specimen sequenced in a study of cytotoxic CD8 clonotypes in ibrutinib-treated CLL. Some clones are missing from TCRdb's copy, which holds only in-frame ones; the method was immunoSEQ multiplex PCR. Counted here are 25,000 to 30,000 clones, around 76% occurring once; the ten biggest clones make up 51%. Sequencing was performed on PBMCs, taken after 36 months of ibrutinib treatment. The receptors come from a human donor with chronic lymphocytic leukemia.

The CDR3 nucleotides read TGTGCCAGCGCCCCGGGGGGAATGAACACTGAAGCTTTCTTT. It is translated as CASAPGGMNTEAFF. The rearrangement joins TRBV9 to TRBJ1-1; maybe TRBD1 (5 bases). The CDR3 extends over 14 amino acids. Germline V gene data show CDR1 as SGDLS and CDR2 as YYNGEE. The V and J ends lost 7 bases and 0 bases respectively, with 13 bases between them.

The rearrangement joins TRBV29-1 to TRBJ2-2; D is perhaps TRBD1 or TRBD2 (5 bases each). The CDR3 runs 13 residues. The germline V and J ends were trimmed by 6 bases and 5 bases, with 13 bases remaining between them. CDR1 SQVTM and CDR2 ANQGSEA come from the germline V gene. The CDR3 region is CSVGRDRTGELFF. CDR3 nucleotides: TGCAGCGTGGGCCGGGACCGAACCGGGGAGCTGTTTTTT.

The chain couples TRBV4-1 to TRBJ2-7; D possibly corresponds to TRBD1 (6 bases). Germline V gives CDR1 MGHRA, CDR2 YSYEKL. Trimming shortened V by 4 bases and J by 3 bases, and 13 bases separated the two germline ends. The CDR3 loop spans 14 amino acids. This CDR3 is CASSPEEDSYEQYF. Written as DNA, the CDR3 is TGCGCCAGCAGCCCCGAAGAGGACAGCTACGAGCAGTACTTC.

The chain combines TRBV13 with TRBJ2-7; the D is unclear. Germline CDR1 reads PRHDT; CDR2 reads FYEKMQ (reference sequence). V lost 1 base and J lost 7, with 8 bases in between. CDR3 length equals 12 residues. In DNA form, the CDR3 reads TGTGCCAGCAGCTTAGTTCGTGGGGAGCAGTACTTC. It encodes CASSLVRGEQYF.

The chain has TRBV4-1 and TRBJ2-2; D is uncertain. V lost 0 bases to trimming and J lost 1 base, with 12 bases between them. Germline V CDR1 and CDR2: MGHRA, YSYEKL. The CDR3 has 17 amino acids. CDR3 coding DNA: TGCGCCAGCAGCCAAGACCTCCGGCTGAAGAACACCGGGGAGCTGTTTTTT. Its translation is CASSQDLRLKNTGELFF.

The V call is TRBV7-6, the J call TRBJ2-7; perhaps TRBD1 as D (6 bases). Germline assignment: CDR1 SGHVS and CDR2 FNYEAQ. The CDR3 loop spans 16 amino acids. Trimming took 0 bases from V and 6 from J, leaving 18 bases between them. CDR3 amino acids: CASSLALGQRPLEQYF. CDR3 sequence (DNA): TGTGCCAGCAGCTTAGCGCTAGGACAGAGGCCCCTCGAGCAGTACTTC.

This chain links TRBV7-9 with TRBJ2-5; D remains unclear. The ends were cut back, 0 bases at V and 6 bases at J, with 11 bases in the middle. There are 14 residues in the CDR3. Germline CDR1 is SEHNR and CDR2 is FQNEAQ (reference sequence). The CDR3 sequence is CASSLAETPKTQYF. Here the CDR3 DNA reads TGTGCCAGCAGCTTAGCGGAGACTCCCAAGACCCAGTACTTC.

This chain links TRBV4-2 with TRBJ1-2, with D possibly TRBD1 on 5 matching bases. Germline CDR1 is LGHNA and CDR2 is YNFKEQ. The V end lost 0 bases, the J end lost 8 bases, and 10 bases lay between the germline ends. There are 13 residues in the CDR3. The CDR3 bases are TGTGCCAGCAGCCAAGATCAGGAGGGGGGCTACACCTTC. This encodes CASSQDQEGGYTF.

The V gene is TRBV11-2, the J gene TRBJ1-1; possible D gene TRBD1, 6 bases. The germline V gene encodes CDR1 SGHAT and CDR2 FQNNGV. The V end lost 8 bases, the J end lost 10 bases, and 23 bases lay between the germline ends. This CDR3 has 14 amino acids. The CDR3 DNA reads TGTGCCAGCCACCATGGGGGCAGGCCAGATGGAGCTTTCTTT. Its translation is CASHHGGRPDGAFF.

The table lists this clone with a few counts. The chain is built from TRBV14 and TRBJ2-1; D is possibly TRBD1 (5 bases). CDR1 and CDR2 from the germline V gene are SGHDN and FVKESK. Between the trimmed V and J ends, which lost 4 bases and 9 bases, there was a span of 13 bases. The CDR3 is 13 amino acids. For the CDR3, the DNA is TGTGCCAGCAGCCGGGAACAGGCTCTTGAGCAGTTCTTC. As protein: CASSREQALEQFF.

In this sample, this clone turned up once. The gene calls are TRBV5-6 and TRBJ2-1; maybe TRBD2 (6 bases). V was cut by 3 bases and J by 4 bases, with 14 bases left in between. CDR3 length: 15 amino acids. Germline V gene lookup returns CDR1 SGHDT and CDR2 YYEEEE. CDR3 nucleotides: TGTGCCAGCAGCTGGGGCTCCGGGAGATACAATGAGCAGTTCTTC. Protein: CASSWGSGRYNEQFF.

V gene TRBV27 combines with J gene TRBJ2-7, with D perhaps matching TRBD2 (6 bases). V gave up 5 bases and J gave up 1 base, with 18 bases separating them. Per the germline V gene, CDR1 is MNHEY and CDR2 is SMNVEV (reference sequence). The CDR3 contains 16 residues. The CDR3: CASSRSTGVRSYEQYF. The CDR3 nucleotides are TGTGCCAGCAGTCGATCAACGGGGGTAAGATCCTACGAGCAGTACTTC.

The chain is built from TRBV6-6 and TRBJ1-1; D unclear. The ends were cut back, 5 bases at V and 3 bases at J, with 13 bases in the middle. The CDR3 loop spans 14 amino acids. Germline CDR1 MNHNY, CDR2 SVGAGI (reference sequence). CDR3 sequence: CASSPQVWDTEAFF. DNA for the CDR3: TGTGCCAGCAGTCCTCAGGTATGGGACACTGAAGCTTTCTTT.

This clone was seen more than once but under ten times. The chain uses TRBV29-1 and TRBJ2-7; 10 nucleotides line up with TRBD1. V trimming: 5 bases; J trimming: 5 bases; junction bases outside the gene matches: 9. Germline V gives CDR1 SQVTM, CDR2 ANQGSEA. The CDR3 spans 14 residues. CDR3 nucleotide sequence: TGCAGCGTTCTACCCCGGGACAGGGGCCACGAGCAGTACTTC. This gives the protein CSVLPRDRGHEQYF.

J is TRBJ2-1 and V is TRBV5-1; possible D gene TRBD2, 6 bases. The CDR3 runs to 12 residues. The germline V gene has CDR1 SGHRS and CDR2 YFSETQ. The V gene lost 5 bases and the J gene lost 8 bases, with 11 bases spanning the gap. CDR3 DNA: TGCGCCAGCAGAAGGACGGGGGATGAGCAGTTCTTC. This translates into CASRRTGDEQFF.

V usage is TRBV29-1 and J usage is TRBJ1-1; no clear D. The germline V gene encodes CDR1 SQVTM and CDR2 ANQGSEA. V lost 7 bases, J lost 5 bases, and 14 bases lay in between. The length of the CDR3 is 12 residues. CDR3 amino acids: CSASLGRTEAFF. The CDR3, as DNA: TGCAGCGCCTCCCTTGGGAGGACTGAAGCTTTCTTT.

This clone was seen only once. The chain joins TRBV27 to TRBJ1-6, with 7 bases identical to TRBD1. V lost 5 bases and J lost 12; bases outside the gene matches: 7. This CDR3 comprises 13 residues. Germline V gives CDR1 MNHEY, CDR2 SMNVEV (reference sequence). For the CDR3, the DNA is TGTGCCAGCAGTCCGACAGGGCGGGGACCCCTCCACTTT. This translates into CASSPTGRGPLHF.